The 6 T cell receptor beta chains in this list originate from one sample, sequenced in a study of T-cell memory formation after mild COVID-19. Via MiXCR, TCRdb re-called the 5' RACE reads, giving one row per CDR3 protein. The profile shows roughly 160,000 distinct CDR3 sequences, over 10% of them singletons. The sequencing sample was made of PBMCs or a T cell subset sorted from them (not recorded which). Source of these receptors: a man aged 18 to 30 who had mild COVID-19 (a few samples of this study predate the infection). Cell type and time point are not known.

The gene calls are TRBV28 and TRBJ2-1, with 13 nucleotides matching TRBD2. The CDR3 totals 15 residues. Germline loops: CDR1 MDHEN, CDR2 SYDVKM. V lost 5 bases and J lost 7; bases outside the gene matches: 5. This CDR3 is CASSPGLAGVNEQFF. The DNA for the CDR3 is TGTGCCAGCAGTCCCGGACTAGCGGGGGTAAATGAGCAGTTCTTC.

The chain joins TRBV29-1 to TRBJ2-7; possibly TRBD2 for D (5 bases). The CDR3 covers 13 residues. The germline gives CDR1 SQVTM, CDR2 ANQGSEA. V gave up 1 base and J gave up 0 bases, with 7 bases separating them. The CDR3 DNA reads TGCAGCGTTGAAGTTCGGGACTCCTACGAGCAGTACTTC. Translated, it gives CSVEVRDSYEQYF.

This clonotype was seen only a few times. This rearrangement joins TRBV21-1 to TRBJ2-3. TRBV21-1 is deemed a pseudogene. CDR3 length equals 12 residues. The chain's CDR3 is CASSKSPDTQYF. CDR3 coding DNA: TGTGCCAGCAGCAAATCACCAGATACGCAGTATTTT.

This clonotype turned up a few times. The chain uses TRBV6-5 and TRBJ1-4, with D unclear. The V end was cut by 2 bases, the J end by 2 bases, with 9 bases between. CDR1 MNHEY and CDR2 SVGAGI come from the germline V gene. There are 15 residues in the CDR3. The CDR3 is CASSYEGRTNEKLFF. DNA of the CDR3: TGTGCCAGCAGTTACGAAGGGCGGACTAATGAAAAACTGTTTTTT.

This clonotype was detected ten times or more. J is TRBJ2-5 and V is TRBV11-2; 12 bases line up with TRBD2. After removal of 1 base from V and 13 bases from J, the junction contained 7 bases not matched to a gene. Germline V gene sequence: CDR1 SGHAT, CDR2 FQNNGV. This CDR3 region has 14 residues. CDR3 amino acids: CASSLVPSGGARYF. DNA for the CDR3: TGTGCCAGCAGCTTAGTCCCTAGCGGGGGGGCCCGGTACTTC.

This clonotype was seen a handful of times. The genes are TRBV12-3 or TRBV12-4 and TRBJ1-5; D is undetermined. This CDR3 is 17 amino acids long. V lost 1 base and J 0 bases, leaving 13 bases between the germline ends. CDR3 nucleotide sequence: TGTGCCAGCAGTTTAGGGGGTACGGCATATAGCAATCAGCCCCAGCATTTT. This sequence encodes CASSLGGTAYSNQPQHF.